Included here is one T cell receptor beta chain sequence, with context. Antigen specificity is unknown. These data belong to a study of cytomegalovirus exposure and HLA in healthy donors. Whole-study results and caveats: Previously analyzed data showed that most TCR beta V segments were productive at a frequency of about 87% or about 30%. Diagnosis of cytomegalovirus status made by the classifier reportedly showed high specificity and sensitivity. In a later analysis, a missense DCLRE1C variant was linked to TCR beta V- and J-gene trimming.

V gave up 5 bases and J gave up 1 base; unmatched junction bases: 6. This CDR3 has 15 residues. The V gene's germline CDR1 is MNHEY and CDR2 SMNVEV (reference sequence). PCR was performed using 60 Vbeta and 13 Jbeta primers. Data came from immunoSEQ multiplex PCR; TCRdb stores just in-frame clones and leaves some out. The sample contains roughly 250,000 clones, about 80% of which appear only once. Sequenced: PBMCs. This receptor was identified in a girl between 2 and 10 years old in good health and CMV-seronegative. V usage is TRBV27 and J usage is TRBJ1-1; TRBD1 aligns across 8 bases. CDR3 DNA sequence: TGTGCCAGCAGTCTCCAGCAGGGGGCGAACACTGAAGCTTTCTTT. It specifies CASSLQQGANTEAFF.